This TCR beta chain was sequenced during a study of cytomegalovirus exposure and HLA in healthy donors. The PCR made use of 60 Vbeta and 13 Jbeta primers. This table comes from immunoSEQ multiplex PCR, and its TCRdb copy is limited to in-frame clones, with some not included. The sample yields about 120,000 clones, about 80% seen once. This clone appeared once. The antigen is unknown. Study-level points and caveats: It was assumed in the presence/absence analyses that sequencing depth was roughly uniform across donors.

The receptor comes from a man aged 60 to 69 in good health and CMV-seropositive. Specimen: PBMCs.

The CDR3 reads CASRGQGMRNTEAFF. CDR3 in DNA: TGTGCCAGCAGAGGACAGGGAATGAGGAACACTGAAGCTTTCTTT. V is TRBV2 and J is TRBJ1-1, with TRBD1 identical over 8 bases. CDR1 is SNHLY, CDR2 FYNNEI, per germline. This CDR3 is 15 amino acids long. J lost 1 base, V lost 6 bases, and 7 bases had no gene match.